This T cell receptor (beta chain) was sequenced during a study of cytomegalovirus exposure and HLA in healthy donors. As for the study in general: From donors who were HLA-typed, an early data release held 75 million to 85 million unique TCRs. Study outcomes and limitations: Earlier results showed most TCR beta V segments being productive about 87% or about 30% of the time. Sequencing likely caused a cluster of highly shared sequence variants.

Vbeta (60) and Jbeta (13) primers were used in the PCR. Generated by immunoSEQ multiplex PCR, the TCRdb table keeps only in-frame clones and is missing some. The profile covers 170,000 or so clones, with around 82% appearing a single time and roughly 5% taken by the ten largest. As concerns this clone: Its antigen is undetermined.

CDR3 length equals 15 residues. The V gene end was trimmed by 4 bases and the J gene end by 0 bases; junction bases not matched to a gene: 5. The V gene's germline CDR1 is SGHDT and CDR2 YYEEEE. The rearrangement joins TRBV5-6 to TRBJ2-7; 9 bases map to TRBD2. This receptor was obtained from a middle-aged man in good health and CMV-seronegative. The sample comprised PBMCs. The CDR3 here is CASSISGRFSYEQYF. CDR3 bases: TGTGCCAGCAGCATAAGCGGGAGGTTCTCCTACGAGCAGTACTTC.